These 27 T cell receptor beta chains were sequenced from one sample in a study of cytomegalovirus exposure and HLA in healthy donors. PCR primers comprised 60 Vbeta and 13 Jbeta primers. Clones were read by immunoSEQ multiplex PCR, and TCRdb kept only the in-frame ones, dropping some. The sample carries about 200,000 clones, under 90% recorded once. The sample was PBMCs. Source of these receptors: a boy aged 2 to 10 in good health and CMV-seronegative.

The V and J genes are TRBV7-3 and TRBJ2-3, with D hard to call. V lost 0 bases and J 4 bases, leaving 5 bases between the germline ends. The CDR3 is 13 residues long. Germline V gene sequence: CDR1 SGHTA, CDR2 FQGTGA. The CDR3 DNA is TGTGCCAGCAGCTTAACGACTCCAGATACGCAGTATTTT. This codes for CASSLTTPDTQYF.

This chain joins TRBV5-1 and TRBJ2-3; TRBD2 matches 10 bases. The CDR3 covers 15 residues. Trimming removed 1 base from V and 5 bases from J; junction bases left unmatched: 4. Germline CDR1 and CDR2: SGHRS and YFSETQ. DNA of the CDR3: TGCGCCAGCAGCTTGAGCGGGGGGGCCAGAGATACGCAGTATTTT. It translates to CASSLSGGARDTQYF.

This chain links TRBV30 with TRBJ2-5; 8 nucleotides agree with TRBD2. Trimming removed 3 bases from V and 2 bases from J; junction bases left unmatched: 8. Germline-derived CDR1 and CDR2 are GTSNPN and SVGIG (reference sequence). The CDR3 extends over 15 amino acids. Written as DNA, the CDR3 is TGTGCCTGGAGCGGGGGGGGAACCATACAAGAGACCCAGTACTTC. It encodes CAWSGGGTIQETQYF.

The chain carries TRBV7-2 and TRBJ1-4, with a weak D call TRBD1 (6 bases). The CDR3 has 15 amino acids. Per germline, CDR1 SGHTA and CDR2 FQGNSA. V lost 5 bases to trimming and J lost 8 bases, with 18 bases between them. The CDR3: CASSPTTGQYEKLFF. The CDR3 DNA follows: TGTGCCAGCAGCCCTACCACCGGACAGTACGAAAAACTGTTTTTT.

The J gene is TRBJ2-7, the V gene TRBV5-1; possibly TRBD2 for D (7 bases). The CDR3 extends over 14 amino acids. Germline V gene sequence: CDR1 SGHRS, CDR2 YFSETQ. Trimming shortened V by 5 bases and J by 5 bases, and 17 bases separated the two germline ends. In nucleotides, the CDR3 is TGCGCCAGCAGTGGGAGGGGGTTTTTGGACGAGCAGTACTTC. It translates to CASSGRGFLDEQYF.

The chain links TRBV7-3 to TRBJ2-5; 7 bases align to TRBD2. The J segment lost 5 bases and the V segment lost 4 bases, leaving 4 bases of the junction unmatched. The CDR3 totals 13 residues. Germline CDR1 SGHTA, CDR2 FQGTGA. CDR3 DNA: TGTGCCAGCAGCTCTGGGGGGGAGGAGACCCAGTACTTC. This translates into CASSSGGEETQYF.

The chain carries TRBV29-1 and TRBJ2-2, with TRBD2 matching 11 bases. J was trimmed by 5 bases and V by 4 bases; bases with no gene match: 9. This CDR3 contains 16 residues. The germline V gene has CDR1 SQVTM and CDR2 ANQGSEA. CDR3 in amino acids: CSVVPSGGPWTGELFF. In DNA form, the CDR3 reads TGCAGCGTTGTGCCTAGCGGGGGGCCATGGACCGGGGAGCTGTTTTTT.

This sequence joins TRBV11-2 and TRBJ2-3; D is ambiguous. The germline gives CDR1 SGHAT, CDR2 FQNNGV. V lost 4 bases and J lost 5, with 7 bases in between. The CDR3 is made up of 12 amino acids. The CDR3 spells CASSSYIDTQYF. DNA of the CDR3: TGTGCCAGCAGCTCGTATATAGATACGCAGTATTTT.

The chain combines TRBV30 with TRBJ1-4, with D tentatively TRBD1 (5 bases). The CDR3 length is 15 residues. Per germline, CDR1 GTSNPN and CDR2 SVGIG (reference sequence). With 0 bases removed from V and 2 bases from J, the gap between germline ends came to 10 bases. Written as DNA, the CDR3 is TGTGCCTGGAGTGTACGGGGGGGGACTAATGAAAAACTGTTTTTT. It is translated as CAWSVRGGTNEKLFF.

The chain joins TRBV19 to TRBJ1-2, with TRBD1 identical over 8 bases. The CDR3 has 13 residues. V trimming: 5 bases; J trimming: 4 bases; junction bases outside the gene matches: 3. Germline V gene data show CDR1 as LNHDA and CDR2 as SQIVND (reference sequence). This CDR3 reads CASSGTGFYGYTF. CDR3 sequence (DNA): TGTGCCAGTAGTGGGACAGGTTTCTATGGCTACACCTTC. Drawing the rest from reference TRBV19 and TRBJ1-2, the complete variable domain is DGGITQSPKYLFRKEGQNVTLSCEQNLNHDAMYWYRQDPGQGLRLIYYSQIVNDFQKGDIAEGYSVSREKKESFPLTVTSAQKNPTAFYLCASSGTGFYGYTFGSGTRLTVV.

The rearrangement links TRBV9 to TRBJ2-1, with D perhaps matching TRBD2 (7 bases). The V gene's germline CDR1 is SGDLS and CDR2 YYNGEE. This CDR3 contains 16 residues. Deletions cut 3 bases from V and 6 bases from J, with 19 bases between. This CDR3 is CASSGRGAFESNEQFF. Written as DNA, the CDR3 is TGTGCCAGCAGCGGACGGGGGGCCTTCGAAAGCAATGAGCAGTTCTTC.

V usage is TRBV4-1 and J usage is TRBJ2-2, with 7 bases fitting TRBD2. Looked up from germline, CDR1 is MGHRA and CDR2 is YSYEKL. V dropped 1 base and J dropped 6; count of bases not matched to a gene: 2. This CDR3 region has 14 residues. The CDR3 bases are TGCGCCAGCAGCCAAGTTCGGGAGGCCGGGGAGCTGTTTTTT. Protein sequence: CASSQVREAGELFF.

This clone has more than one count but fewer than ten. J is TRBJ1-2 and V is TRBV5-6; D perhaps matches TRBD1 (6 bases). There are 13 residues in the CDR3. CDR1 SGHDT and CDR2 YYEEEE come from the germline V gene. V was cut by 4 bases and J by 8 bases, with 15 bases left in between. The chain's CDR3 is CASSEQGEEGYTF. The CDR3 DNA reads TGTGCCAGCAGCGAACAGGGAGAGGAGGGCTACACCTTC. The variable domain in full, completed from reference TRBV5-6 and TRBJ1-2, reads DAGVTQSPTHLIKTRGQQVTLRCSPKSGHDTVSWYQQALGQGPQFIFQYYEEEERQRGNFPDRFSGHQFPNYSSELNVNALLLGDSALYLCASSEQGEEGYTFGSGTRLTVV.

This clone showed up just once. The V call is TRBV18, the J call TRBJ1-2, with a tentative D call TRBD1 (6 bases). The germline V gene has CDR1 KGHSH and CDR2 LQKENI. V was clipped by 4 bases and J by 1 base, with 13 bases between them. This CDR3 has 15 residues. The chain's CDR3 is CASSLARGDNYGYTF. Here the CDR3 DNA reads TGTGCCAGCTCACTAGCCAGGGGTGATAACTATGGCTACACCTTC.

The chain carries TRBV7-9 and TRBJ2-7, with TRBD2 matching 9 bases. Germline CDR1 reads SEHNR; CDR2 reads FQNEAQ (reference sequence). The V gene end was trimmed by 1 base and the J gene end by 2 bases; junction bases not matched to a gene: 3. The CDR3 is 15 residues long. CDR3: CASSLDLAGTYEQYF. In DNA form, the CDR3 reads TGTGCCAGCAGCTTAGATCTAGCGGGAACCTACGAGCAGTACTTC.

V is TRBV7-2 and J is TRBJ2-5; no clear D gene. V was shortened by 3 bases and J by 5 bases, with 13 bases between the two germline ends. The length of the CDR3 is 14 residues. In germline, CDR1 is SGHTA, CDR2 FQGNSA. CDR3 amino acids: CASSFDGGVETQYF. The DNA of the CDR3 is TGTGCCAGCAGCTTTGATGGCGGAGTGGAGACCCAGTACTTC.

The chain uses TRBV7-8 and TRBJ2-7; TRBD2 agrees at 8 bases. This CDR3 comprises 13 residues. Germline V gene lookup returns CDR1 SGHVS and CDR2 FQNEAQ. The junction had 1 base not matched to a gene; V was cut back by 3 bases and J by 3 bases. The CDR3 here is CASSFLAGYEQYF. The CDR3 DNA reads TGTGCCAGCAGCTTCCTAGCGGGCTACGAGCAGTACTTC.

The gene calls are TRBV18 and TRBJ2-6; a weak D match, TRBD1 (6 bases). Germline loops: CDR1 KGHSH, CDR2 LQKENI. The CDR3 has 16 residues. V was trimmed by 5 bases and J by 1 base, leaving 12 bases between them. CDR3 protein: CASSSRQASGANVLTF. In DNA form, the CDR3 reads TGTGCCAGCTCATCCCGACAGGCTTCTGGGGCCAACGTCCTGACTTTC.

The V gene is TRBV29-1, the J gene TRBJ2-3; 8 bases align to TRBD2. The CDR3 has 13 amino acids. Germline values: CDR1 SQVTM, CDR2 ANQGSEA. After removal of 5 bases from V and 5 bases from J, the junction contained 6 bases not matched to a gene. The CDR3 loop is CSVRGGRRDTQYF. CDR3 nucleotides: TGCAGCGTTCGGGGGGGCCGCCGAGATACGCAGTATTTT.

The chain joins TRBV7-8 to TRBJ2-7; 9 nucleotides line up with TRBD2. Germline V gives CDR1 SGHVS, CDR2 FQNEAQ. The junction had 8 bases not matched to a gene; V was cut back by 5 bases and J by 3 bases. The CDR3 loop spans 15 amino acids. CDR3 in DNA: TGTGCCAGCAGCCCGATCAGCGGGGGGCTCTACGAGCAGTACTTC. Translating it yields CASSPISGGLYEQYF.

The chain couples TRBV7-2 to TRBJ2-2; 9 bases match TRBD2. The CDR3 totals 16 residues. V dropped 1 base and J dropped 2; count of bases not matched to a gene: 2. Germline V gene lookup returns CDR1 SGHTA and CDR2 FQGNSA. The CDR3 DNA reads as TGTGCCAGCAGCTTAGTTAGCGGGGGAAACACCGGGGAGCTGTTTTTT. Protein: CASSLVSGGNTGELFF.

This rearrangement joins TRBV27 to TRBJ2-4; 7 bases are a match to TRBD2. Per germline, CDR1 MNHEY and CDR2 SMNVEV (reference sequence). The CDR3 loop spans 11 amino acids. V dropped 11 bases and J dropped 5; count of bases not matched to a gene: 3. CDR3 DNA sequence: TGTGCCGCTGGGGGGGAAAACATTCAGTACTTC. Residues: CAAGGENIQYF.

The chain combines TRBV5-4 with TRBJ1-1, with D hard to call. CDR3 size: 15 residues. V was cut by 0 bases and J by 3 bases, with 12 bases left in between. Germline V CDR1 and CDR2: SGHNT, YYREEE (reference sequence). This chain's CDR3 is CASSLGLMRDTEAFF. The CDR3 DNA is TGTGCCAGCAGCTTGGGGTTGATGAGGGACACTGAAGCTTTCTTT. Supplemented by reference TRBV5-4 and TRBJ1-1, the full variable domain reads ETGVTQSPTHLIKTRGQQVTLRCSSQSGHNTVSWYQQALGQGPQFIFQYYREEENGRGNFPPRFSGLQFPNYSSELNVNALELDDSALYLCASSLGLMRDTEAFFGQGTRLTVV.

This sequence joins TRBV9 and TRBJ2-3, with TRBD2 matching over 7 bases. V shed 0 bases and J 5 bases; nucleotides not matched to a gene: 6. There are 15 residues in the CDR3. The germline V gene encodes CDR1 SGDLS and CDR2 YYNGEE. The CDR3 here is CASSVGSGEVDTQYF. DNA for the CDR3: TGTGCCAGCAGCGTAGGCAGCGGGGAAGTAGATACGCAGTATTTT.

The chain employs TRBV9 and TRBJ2-3, with TRBD2 matching over 9 bases. Per the germline V gene, CDR1 is SGDLS and CDR2 is YYNGEE. V shed 4 bases and J 4 bases; nucleotides not matched to a gene: 13. This CDR3 spans 17 amino acids. This CDR3 is CASSLYGAGLAADTQYF. CDR3 nucleotides: TGTGCCAGCAGCCTTTATGGGGCGGGACTAGCCGCAGATACGCAGTATTTT. Full variable domain (outside the CDR3, taken from reference TRBV9 and TRBJ2-3): DSGVTQTPKHLITATGQRVTLRCSPRSGDLSVYWYQQSLDQGLQFLIQYYNGEERAKGNILERFSAQQFPDLHSELNLSSLELGDSALYFCASSLYGAGLAADTQYFGPGTRLTVL.

The J gene is TRBJ2-5, the V gene TRBV2; TRBD1 agrees at 9 bases. The CDR3 runs 18 residues. V lost 4 bases to trimming and J lost 3 bases; unmatched junction nucleotides: 15. Per germline, CDR1 SNHLY and CDR2 FYNNEI. The CDR3 region is CASSARDRVLGGEETQYF. CDR3 bases: TGTGCCAGCAGTGCCCGGGACAGGGTGTTGGGTGGCGAAGAGACCCAGTACTTC.

The chain is built from TRBV5-6 and TRBJ2-7; 10 bases fit TRBD1. With V trimmed by 7 bases and J by 3 bases, 7 bases remained unmatched. The CDR3 is 14 residues long. CDR1 and CDR2 from the germline V gene are SGHDT and YYEEEE. CDR3 protein: CASPEGQGIYEQYF. In DNA form, the CDR3 reads TGTGCCAGCCCCGAGGGACAGGGGATCTACGAGCAGTACTTC.